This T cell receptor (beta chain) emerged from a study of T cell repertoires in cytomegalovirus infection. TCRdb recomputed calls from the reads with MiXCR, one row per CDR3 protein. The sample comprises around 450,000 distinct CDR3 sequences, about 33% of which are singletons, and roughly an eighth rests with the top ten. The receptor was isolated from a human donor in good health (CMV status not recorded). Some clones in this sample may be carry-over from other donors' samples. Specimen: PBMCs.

The CDR3, as DNA: TGTGCCAGCAGTGACCGTCATCGGGGGACGAACACTGAAGCTTTCTTT. Its translation is CASSDRHRGTNTEAFF. J is TRBJ1-1 and V is TRBV6-1, with D tentatively TRBD1 (5 bases). The germline gives CDR1 MNHNS, CDR2 SASEGT. The length of the CDR3 is 16 residues. V lost 3 bases and J 1 base, leaving 15 bases between the germline ends.